These 21 T cell receptor beta chains share one sample of origin, sequenced in a study of T-cell memory formation after mild COVID-19. A single record per CDR3 protein comes from TCRdb applying MiXCR to the 5' RACE reads. The data contain 95,000 to 120,000 distinct CDR3 sequences, roughly a sixth of them singletons. The specimen was PBMCs or a T cell subset sorted from them (not recorded which). Every receptor here comes from a man between 18 and 29 years old who had mild COVID-19 (a few samples of this study predate the infection). Cell type and time point are not known.

The table lists this clonotype with many counts. The chain combines TRBV5-1 with TRBJ2-1; 8 bases align to TRBD1. Trimming at V came to 7 bases and at J to 1 base, leaving 1 base not matched to a gene. The germline V gene encodes CDR1 SGHRS and CDR2 YFSETQ. There are 13 residues in the CDR3. The CDR3 DNA follows: TGCGCCAGCGGACAGGGATCCTACAATGAGCAGTTCTTC. This encodes CASGQGSYNEQFF.

This clonotype was seen more than once but under ten times. The V and J genes are TRBV7-2 and TRBJ2-5; D ambiguous. V was clipped by 4 bases and J by 1 base, with 7 bases between them. The CDR3 totals 13 residues. Germline loops: CDR1 SGHTA, CDR2 FQGNSA. As DNA, the CDR3 is TGTGCCAGCAGCTCGCCCCTCCAAGAGACCCAGTACTTC. Amino acid sequence: CASSSPLQETQYF.

The V gene is TRBV19, the J gene TRBJ2-1; D not resolved. The CDR3 loop spans 16 amino acids. Germline CDR1 reads LNHDA; CDR2 reads SQIVND (reference sequence). The V and J ends lost 5 bases and 3 bases respectively, with 17 bases between them. The CDR3 DNA sequence: TGTGCCAGTAGTCTCCGACTGGGCGTGAACTACAATGAGCAGTTCTTC. The encoded protein is CASSLRLGVNYNEQFF.

In the case of this clonotype: One end of the junction does not line up with germline, which may come from a read error. The rearrangement links TRBV29-1 to TRBJ1-1, with D possibly TRBD1 on 5 matching bases. The germline V gene encodes CDR1 SQVTM and CDR2 ANQGSEA. The CDR3 runs 14 residues. The CDR3 protein is CSVAGRTMRNTEAF. For the CDR3, the DNA is TGCAGCGTTGCGGGACGGACGATGCGGAACACTGAAGCTTTT. Full variable domain (missing parts from reference TRBV29-1 and TRBJ1-1): SAVISQKPSRDICQRGTSLTIQCQVDSQVTMMFWYRQQPGQSLTLIATANQGSEATYESGFVIDKFPISRPNLTFSTLTVSNMSPEDSSIYLCSVAGRTMRNTEAFGQGTRLTVV.

This clonotype was seen more than once but under ten times. J is TRBJ1-6 and V is TRBV7-9; D is uncertain. Germline V lookup: CDR1 SEHNR, CDR2 FQNEAQ (reference sequence). The V end was cut by 3 bases, the J end by 12 bases, with 6 bases between. The CDR3 has 11 amino acids. The CDR3 DNA reads as TGTGCCAGCAGCTTTGCGGAACCCCTCCACTTT. Translated: CASSFAEPLHF.

The genes are TRBV7-2 and TRBJ2-7, with D possibly matching TRBD2 (5 bases). Germline V CDR1 and CDR2: SGHTA, FQGNSA. The CDR3 has 15 amino acids. Trimming shortened V by 5 bases and J by 0 bases, and 14 bases separated the two germline ends. The DNA of the CDR3 is TGTGCCAGCAGCCCCTCCGCTGGGAGCTCCTACGAGCAGTACGTC. Amino acids: CASSPSAGSSYEQYV.

The J gene is TRBJ1-1, the V gene TRBV3-1; 7 bases align to TRBD1. After removal of 3 bases from V and 0 bases from J, the junction contained 4 bases not matched to a gene. The length of the CDR3 is 15 residues. CDR1 is LGHDT, CDR2 YNNKEL, per germline (reference sequence). The DNA of the CDR3 is TGTGCCAGCAGCCAGGGACAGAGACTGAACACTGAAGCTTTCTTT. Translated: CASSQGQRLNTEAFF. The whole variable domain, remainder taken from reference TRBV3-1 and TRBJ1-1, is DTAVSQTPKYLVTQMGNDKSIKCEQNLGHDTMYWYKQDSKKFLKIMFSYNNKELIINETVPNRFSPKSPDKAHLNLHINSLELGDSAVYFCASSQGQRLNTEAFFGQGTRLTVV.

This chain connects TRBV20-1 to TRBJ2-2, with 7 bases aligning to TRBD1. J gave up 4 bases and V 0 bases, and 2 bases lay outside the gene matches. This CDR3 contains 14 residues. Germline loops: CDR1 DFQATT, CDR2 SNEGSKA (reference sequence). CDR3 nucleotide sequence: TGCAGTGCTAGAGAGGGGACAGCCACCGGGGAGCTGTTTTTT. Translating gives CSAREGTATGELFF.

As DNA, the CDR3 is TGTGCCAGCAGTGAAGCGACAGGGGGACGGAGTTCACCCCTCCACTTT. It codes for CASSEATGGRSSPLHF. This rearrangement joins TRBV25-1 to TRBJ1-6; 9 bases fit TRBD1. V lost 2 bases, J lost 9 bases, and 8 bases stayed unmatched. From germline, CDR1 is MGHDK and CDR2 SYGVNS. The CDR3 contains 16 residues.

The CDR3 DNA sequence: TGTGCCAGTAGAGGACGGCTGAGCACAGATACGCAGTATTTT. Residues: CASRGRLSTDTQYF. V usage is TRBV19 and J usage is TRBJ2-3, with no clear D. This CDR3 is built from 14 residues. Germline assignment: CDR1 LNHDA and CDR2 SQIVND (reference sequence). V was trimmed by 6 bases and J by 0 bases, leaving 10 bases between them.

The CDR3 loop is CASSFGQFATDTQYF. The CDR3 DNA reads TGCGCCAGCAGCTTCGGACAGTTTGCCACAGATACGCAGTATTTT. The chain combines TRBV5-1 with TRBJ2-3; weak D call: TRBD1 (6 bases). The CDR3 totals 15 residues. Looked up from germline, CDR1 is SGHRS and CDR2 is YFSETQ. V lost 2 bases and J 2 bases, leaving 12 bases between the germline ends.

This clonotype has a handful of counts. The CDR3 region has the DNA TGTGCCAGCTCGTCGACAGGGAGGGGCACAGATACGCAGTATTTT. Translated, it gives CASSSTGRGTDTQYF. V usage is TRBV18 and J usage is TRBJ2-3; D assignment may be TRBD1 or TRBD2 (7 bases each). V dropped 6 bases and J dropped 1 base, with 14 bases sitting between them. The CDR3 is made up of 15 amino acids. Germline CDR1 KGHSH, CDR2 LQKENI. Variable domain in full (rest from reference TRBV18 and TRBJ2-3): NAGVMQNPRHLVRRRGQEARLRCSPMKGHSHVYWYRQLPEEGLKFMVYLQKENIIDESGMPKERFSAEFPKEGPSILRIQQVVRGDSAAYFCASSSTGRGTDTQYFGPGTRLTVL.

The chain combines TRBV5-1 with TRBJ1-1, with D perhaps TRBD1 (6 bases). The CDR3 contains 14 residues. Germline values: CDR1 SGHRS, CDR2 YFSETQ. Trimming shortened V by 0 bases and J by 4 bases, and 10 bases separated the two germline ends. CDR3 coding DNA: TGCGCCAGCAGCTTGGACAGGGTTGTCACTGAAGCTTTCTTT. Residues: CASSLDRVVTEAFF.

The CDR3 spells CASSGGTSDYEQYF. The DNA of the CDR3 is TGTGCCAGCAGCGGTGGGACTAGCGACTACGAGCAGTACTTC. The chain carries TRBV9 and TRBJ2-7, with TRBD2 matching over 10 bases. The CDR3 runs 14 residues. Germline V gene lookup returns CDR1 SGDLS and CDR2 YYNGEE. V dropped 3 bases and J dropped 3; count of bases not matched to a gene: 3. Filled out from reference TRBV9 and TRBJ2-7, the complete variable domain reads DSGVTQTPKHLITATGQRVTLRCSPRSGDLSVYWYQQSLDQGLQFLIQYYNGEERAKGNILERFSAQQFPDLHSELNLSSLELGDSALYFCASSGGTSDYEQYFGPGTRLTVT.

This clonotype occurred a few times. The J gene is TRBJ2-5, the V gene TRBV12-3 or TRBV12-4; 8 bases line up with TRBD2. The CDR3 is 15 residues long. V lost 3 bases to trimming and J lost 5 bases; unmatched junction nucleotides: 8. The CDR3 protein is CASSLESGGSETQYF. For the CDR3, the DNA is TGTGCCAGCAGTTTGGAAAGCGGGGGATCGGAGACCCAGTACTTC.

This clonotype occurred many times. V and J are TRBV20-1 and TRBJ2-2, with D tentatively TRBD1 or TRBD2 (5 bases each). The CDR3 covers 15 residues. In germline, CDR1 is DFQATT, CDR2 SNEGSKA (reference sequence). With 6 bases removed from V and 5 bases from J, the gap between germline ends came to 19 bases. The CDR3 loop is CSAGAGTAKTGELFF. CDR3 coding DNA: TGCAGTGCCGGGGCCGGGACGGCAAAAACCGGGGAGCTGTTTTTT.

This clonotype was counted many times. V usage is TRBV5-1 and J usage is TRBJ2-3; D is uncertain. CDR1 and CDR2 from the germline V gene are SGHRS and YFSETQ. There are 15 residues in the CDR3. With 0 bases removed from V and 4 bases from J, the gap between germline ends came to 12 bases. CDR3 region: CASSLVPGGADTQYF. CDR3 DNA: TGCGCCAGCAGCTTGGTACCTGGTGGGGCAGATACGCAGTATTTT.

This chain connects TRBV19 to TRBJ2-2, with D possibly being TRBD2 (6 bases). CDR1 and CDR2 (germline): LNHDA, SQIVND (reference sequence). V gave up 3 bases and J gave up 6 bases, with 11 bases separating them. CDR3 length: 14 amino acids. The CDR3 DNA is TGTGCCAGTAGTATCGCCGCGGGGCCCGGGGAGCTGTTTTTT. Its translation is CASSIAAGPGELFF.

This clonotype was recorded a few times. CDR3 protein: CASSLDAGAGMAEAFF. In DNA, the CDR3 is TGCGCCAGCAGCTTGGATGCGGGGGCAGGAATGGCTGAAGCTTTCTTT. The chain couples TRBV5-1 to TRBJ1-1; possibly TRBD1 for D (6 bases). Germline loops: CDR1 SGHRS, CDR2 YFSETQ. Trimming shortened V by 0 bases and J by 6 bases, and 18 bases separated the two germline ends. The length of the CDR3 is 16 residues.

In its sample, this clonotype was seen a few times. The chain employs TRBV27 and TRBJ1-6, with D unclear. Trimming cost V 2 bases and J 9 bases, with 11 bases left between them. Germline V gene lookup returns CDR1 MNHEY and CDR2 SMNVEV (reference sequence). The CDR3 contains 14 residues. In nucleotides, the CDR3 is TGTGCCAGCAGTTTAGAAGGAGGGAGTTCACCCCTCCACTTT. Translating it yields CASSLEGGSSPLHF.

This clonotype was counted a few times. This chain joins TRBV24-1 and TRBJ2-5; the D is unclear. Germline V lookup: CDR1 KGHDR, CDR2 SFDVKD. CDR3 length: 13 amino acids. Trimming pared 5 bases from V and 5 bases from J, leaving 11 bases between. This CDR3 reads CATSGGGQETQYF. The CDR3 DNA is TGTGCCACCAGTGGCGGCGGCCAGGAGACCCAGTACTTC.